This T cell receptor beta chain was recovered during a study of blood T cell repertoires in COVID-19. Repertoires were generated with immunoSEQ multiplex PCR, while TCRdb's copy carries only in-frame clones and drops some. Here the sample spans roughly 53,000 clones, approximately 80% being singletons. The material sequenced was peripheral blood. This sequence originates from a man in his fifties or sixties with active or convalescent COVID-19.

CDR3 protein: CASSQERLAGRNEQFF. DNA of the CDR3: TGCGCCAGCAGCCAAGAGAGGCTAGCGGGGAGAAATGAGCAGTTCTTC. This chain uses TRBV4-1 with TRBJ2-1; 9 nucleotides line up with TRBD2. The junction had 7 bases not matched to a gene; V was cut back by 0 bases and J by 7 bases. Germline CDR1 is MGHRA and CDR2 is YSYEKL. This CDR3 region has 16 residues.